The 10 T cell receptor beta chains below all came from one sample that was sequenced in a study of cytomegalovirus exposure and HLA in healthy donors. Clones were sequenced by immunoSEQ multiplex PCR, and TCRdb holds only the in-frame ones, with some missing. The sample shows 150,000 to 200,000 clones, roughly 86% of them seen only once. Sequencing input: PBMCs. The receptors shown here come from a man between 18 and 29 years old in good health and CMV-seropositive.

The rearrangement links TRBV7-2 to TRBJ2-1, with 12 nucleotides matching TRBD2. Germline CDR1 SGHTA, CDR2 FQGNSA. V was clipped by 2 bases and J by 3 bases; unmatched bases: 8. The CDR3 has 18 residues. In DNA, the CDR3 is TGTGCCAGCAGCTTACGTCTAGCGGGAGGGGTCTACTACAATGAGCAGTTCTTC. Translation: CASSLRLAGGVYYNEQFF.

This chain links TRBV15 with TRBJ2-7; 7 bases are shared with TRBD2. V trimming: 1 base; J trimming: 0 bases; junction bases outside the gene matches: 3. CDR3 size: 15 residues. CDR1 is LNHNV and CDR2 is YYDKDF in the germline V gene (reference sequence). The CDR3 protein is CATSRAGGSSYEQYF. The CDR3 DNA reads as TGTGCCACCAGCAGAGCGGGAGGCTCCTCCTACGAGCAGTACTTC.

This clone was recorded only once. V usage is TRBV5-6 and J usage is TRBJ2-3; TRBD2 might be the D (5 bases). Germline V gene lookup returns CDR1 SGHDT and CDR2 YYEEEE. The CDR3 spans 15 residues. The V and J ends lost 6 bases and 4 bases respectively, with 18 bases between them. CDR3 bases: TGTGCCAGCAACGATGGTACGGGATGGGCAGATACGCAGTATTTT. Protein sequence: CASNDGTGWADTQYF.

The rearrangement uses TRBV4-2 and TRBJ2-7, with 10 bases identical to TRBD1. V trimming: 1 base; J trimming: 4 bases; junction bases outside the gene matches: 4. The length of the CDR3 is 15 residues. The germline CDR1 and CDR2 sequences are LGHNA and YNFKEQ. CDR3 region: CASSQAGTGEYEQYF. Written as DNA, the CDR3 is TGTGCCAGCAGCCAAGCCGGGACAGGGGAGTACGAGCAGTACTTC.

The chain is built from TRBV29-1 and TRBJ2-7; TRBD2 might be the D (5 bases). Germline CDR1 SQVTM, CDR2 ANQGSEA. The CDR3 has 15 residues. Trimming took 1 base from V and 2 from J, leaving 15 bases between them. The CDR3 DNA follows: TGCAGCGTTGAAGCGAGGGATGCATCGACCTACGAGCAGTACTTC. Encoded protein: CSVEARDASTYEQYF.

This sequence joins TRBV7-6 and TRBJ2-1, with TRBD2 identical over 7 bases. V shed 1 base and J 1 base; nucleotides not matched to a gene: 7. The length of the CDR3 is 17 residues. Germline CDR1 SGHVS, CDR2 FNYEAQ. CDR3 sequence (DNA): TGTGCCAGCAGCTTAGGTCTGGGCGGGAGTTCCTACAATGAGCAGTTCTTC. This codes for CASSLGLGGSSYNEQFF.

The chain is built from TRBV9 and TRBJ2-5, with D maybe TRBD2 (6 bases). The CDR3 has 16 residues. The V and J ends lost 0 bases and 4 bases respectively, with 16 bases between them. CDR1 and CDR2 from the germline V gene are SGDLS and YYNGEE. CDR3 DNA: TGTGCCAGCAGCGTAGGAAGGGACTTAGTTGGAGAGACCCAGTACTTC. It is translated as CASSVGRDLVGETQYF.

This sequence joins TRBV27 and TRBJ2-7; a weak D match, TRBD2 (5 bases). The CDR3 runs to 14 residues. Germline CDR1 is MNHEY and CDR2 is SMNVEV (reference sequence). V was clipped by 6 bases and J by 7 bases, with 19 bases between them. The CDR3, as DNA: TGTGCCAGCAGGCCGGGGAGTGGGCCAAGGGAGCAGTACTTC. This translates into CASRPGSGPREQYF.

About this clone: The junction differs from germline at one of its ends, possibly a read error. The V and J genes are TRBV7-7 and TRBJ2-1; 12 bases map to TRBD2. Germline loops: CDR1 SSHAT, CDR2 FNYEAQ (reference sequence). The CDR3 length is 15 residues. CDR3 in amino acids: CASSWGLAGNNEQFF. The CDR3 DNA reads TGTGCTAGCAGCTGGGGACTAGCGGGTAACAATGAGCAGTTCTTC.

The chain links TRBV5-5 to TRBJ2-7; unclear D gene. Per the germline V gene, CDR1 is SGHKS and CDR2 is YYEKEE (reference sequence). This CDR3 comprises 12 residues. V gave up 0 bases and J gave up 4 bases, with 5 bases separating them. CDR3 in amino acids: CASSLVVYEQYF. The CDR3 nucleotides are TGTGCCAGCAGCTTGGTAGTTTACGAGCAGTACTTC.